The rows below give T cell receptor beta chains drawn from one sample of a study of blood T cell repertoires in COVID-19. TCRdb keeps only in-frame clones here, not all; method: immunoSEQ multiplex PCR. The sample carries about 380,000 clones, more than 75% recorded once. Material for sequencing was PBMCs or T cells enriched from blood (not recorded which). Receptors originate from a woman between 18 and 29 years old who had recovered from COVID-19. Both conserved end residues are part of each CDR3. A D gene is named only where the DNA matches it firmly. Expanded clones get a size class; other rows say once, few or many, or leave the size out.

.	TRBV21-1	TRBJ2-6	.	TGTGCCAGCAGCAAAGGACTAGAGCGAGTGAGCTACGACCCCTCTGGGGCCAACGTCCTGACTTTC	CASSKGLERVSYDPSGANVLTF
TRBD1	TRBV3-1/TRBV3-2	TRBJ2-2	.	TGTGCCAGCAGGCCAACCGGGACAGGGGCCACCGGGGAGCTGTTTTTT	CASRPTGTGATGELFF
.	TRBV3-1/TRBV3-2	TRBJ1-1	.	TGTGCCAGCAGGCCAACAGGACCGATGAACACTGAAGCTTTCTTT	CASRPTGPMNTEAFF
TRBD1	TRBV7-6	TRBJ2-5	.	TGTGCCAGCAGCCTTGGGACAGGGGTAGAGACCCAGTACTTC	CASSLGTGVETQYF
TRBD1	TRBV24-1	TRBJ2-5	.	TGTGCCACCAGTGATGGGACAGGGATTGAAGAGACCCAGTACTTC	CATSDGTGIEETQYF
.	TRBV7-2	TRBJ2-3	.	TGTGCCAGCAGCCCGACGCTCCGGGGCACAGATACGCAGTATTTT	CASSPTLRGTDTQYF
TRBD2	TRBV19	TRBJ2-1	.	TGTGCCAGTAGTATGAGGACTAGCGGGGGGTTTGAGCAGTTCTTC	CASSMRTSGGFEQFF
.	TRBV6-5	TRBJ1-1	.	TGTGTCCAAGGTACAGGTCTCACTGAAGCTTTCTTT	CVQGTGLTEAFF
.	TRBV30	TRBJ1-6	once	TGTGCCTGGATTGGCGGTTCCTATAATTCACCCCTCCACTTT	CAWIGGSYNSPLHF
.	TRBV7-3	TRBJ1-2	.	TGTGCCAGCAGCCCCCGAGGGAGGGAAGGATATGGCTACACCTTC	CASSPRGREGYGYTF
TRBD2	TRBV11-1	TRBJ2-7	.	TGTGCCAGCAGTTTGGAGACTAGCGTTGCCTACGAGCAGTACTTC	CASSLETSVAYEQYF
.	TRBV5-1	TRBJ1-2	.	TGCGCCAGCAACCACGGGTCTGGCTATGGCTACACCTTC	CASNHGSGYGYTF
.	TRBV5-4	TRBJ1-4	.	TGTGCCAGCAGCTTGGCAGAATTTAATGAAAAACTGTTTTTT	CASSLAEFNEKLFF
TRBD1	TRBV6-5	TRBJ2-7	.	TGTGCCAGCAGTCAGACAGGGAGAAACTACGAGCAGTACTTC	CASSQTGRNYEQYF
.	TRBV6-1	TRBJ2-1	once	TGTGCCAGCAGTGGCCCCCAGGCCTTTAGCTACAATGAGCAGTTCTTC	CASSGPQAFSYNEQFF
.	TRBV11-2	TRBJ1-2	once	TGTGCCAGCAGCCCCCTCGGGGGATCCTATGGCTACACCTTC	CASSPLGGSYGYTF
TRBD1	TRBV7-8	TRBJ2-7	.	TGTGCCAGCAGGCTTGGGCAGGGGGCTCAGGTGGGTCGCGAGCAGTACTTC	CASRLGQGAQVGREQYF
.	TRBV28	TRBJ1-2	.	TGTGCCAGCACCCGGGGGGCGGCGGGGCTACACTATGGCTACACCTTC	CASTRGAAGLHYGYTF
.	TRBV6-5	TRBJ2-7	once	TGTGCCAGCAGTTCAAACCGGGACAACCGGGAGCAGTACTTC	CASSSNRDNREQYF
.	TRBV5-1	TRBJ1-1	.	TGCGCCAGCACCCTCTCGGGGAGTTCCACTGAAGCTTTCTTT	CASTLSGSSTEAFF
TRBD1	TRBV19	TRBJ1-6	.	TGTGCCAGTACTCCCGGGGTCGGACAGGGGGCGCGGAGATTTAATTCACCCCTCCACTTT	CASTPGVGQGARRFNSPLHF
.	TRBV27	TRBJ1-1	.	TGTGCCAGCAGTCGCCCCTCTCTGGGGGGGCCGGACACTGAAGCTTTCTTT	CASSRPSLGGPDTEAFF
TRBD1	TRBV29-1	TRBJ2-4	few	TGCAGCGTTGTGACAGGGGGGAAGTCGGCTTCCAAAAACATTCAGTACTTC	CSVVTGGKSASKNIQYF
TRBD2	TRBV4-1	TRBJ2-1	.	TGCGCCAGCAGCCAGGGTGGGCGGGGGGTCAATGAGCAGTTCTTC	CASSQGGRGVNEQFF
.	TRBV2	TRBJ2-1	.	TGTGCCAGCAGTTTAACACACAGGGCCTCCTACAATGAGCAGTTCTTC	CASSLTHRASYNEQFF
.	TRBV19	TRBJ1-4	.	TGTGCCAGCCAAAGGGGTTTATCTAATGAAAAACTGTTTTTT	CASQRGLSNEKLFF
TRBD1	TRBV11-2	TRBJ2-7	.	TGTGCCAGCAGCTCAATGGGACAGGGGCCCAAAGGGGACTTC	CASSSMGQGPKGDF
TRBD1	TRBV6-5	TRBJ1-2	.	TGTGCCAGCAGCGCCGAGGGACAGGTGGTTCGTGGCTACACCTTC	CASSAEGQVVRGYTF
.	TRBV28	TRBJ1-5	.	TGTGCCATCAGACGGACACCAGGGAATCAGCCCCAGCATTTT	CAIRRTPGNQPQHF
TRBD2	TRBV9	TRBJ2-5	.	TGTGCCAGCAGCGCCCCGGGACTAGCGGGCCAAGAGACCCAGTACTTC	CASSAPGLAGQETQYF
TRBD1	TRBV15	TRBJ2-1	.	TGTGCCACCAGCAGAACTGACGGCTTGACAGGGGGCTGGAACAATGAGCAGTTCTTC	CATSRTDGLTGGWNNEQFF
TRBD2	TRBV7-2	TRBJ2-7	.	TGTGCCAGCAGGGGGGAGGCGGGGGAGTACGAGCAGTACTTC	CASRGEAGEYEQYF
.	TRBV6-6	TRBJ1-4	.	TGTGCCAGCAGTTACGGGACACCTAATGAAAAACTGTTTTTT	CASSYGTPNEKLFF
.	TRBV2	TRBJ2-7	.	TGTGCCAGCAGTGAGACCACTAGATTGGAGCAGTACTTC	CASSETTRLEQYF
TRBD1	TRBV7-2	TRBJ2-3	.	TGTGCCAGCTCCGGGACAGGGGCAAGCACAGATACGCAGTATTTT	CASSGTGASTDTQYF
.	TRBV6-2/TRBV6-3	TRBJ1-1	.	TGTGCCAGCAGTTACGGGGCAGGGATGAACACTGAAGCTTTCTTT	CASSYGAGMNTEAFF
.	TRBV30	TRBJ2-7	.	TGTGCCTGGAGTGTATCCGGGGTCTCGGGCGAGCAGTACTTC	CAWSVSGVSGEQYF
.	TRBV5-1	TRBJ2-1	.	TGCGCCAGCAGCTTGTCCATCTACAATGAGCAGTTCTTC	CASSLSIYNEQFF
TRBD1	TRBV5-1	TRBJ1-1	.	TGCGCCAGCAGCTTCCGGGACAGGGGAACCCACACTGAAGCTTTCTTT	CASSFRDRGTHTEAFF
TRBD1	TRBV3-1/TRBV3-2	TRBJ1-2	.	TGTGCCAGCAGCCAAGCGGGGACAGGACTTTATGGCTACACCTTC	CASSQAGTGLYGYTF
.	TRBV18	TRBJ1-2	.	TGTGCCAGCTCCCCTAACAAAGGGGGTGGCTACACCTTC	CASSPNKGGGYTF
.	TRBV15	TRBJ2-6	.	TGTGCCACCAGCAGAGATTCGAGGGTCCTGACTTTC	CATSRDSRVLTF
.	TRBV27	TRBJ1-2	.	TGTGCCAGCAGTTTATACGAGGCCAGGGATTCCTCTAACTATGGCTACACCTTC	CASSLYEARDSSNYGYTF
.	TRBV12-3/TRBV12-4	TRBJ1-2	few	TGTGCCAGCAGTCGGGGGGGTAACTATGGCTACACCTTC	CASSRGGNYGYTF
.	TRBV20-1	TRBJ1-4	.	TGCAGTGCTAGTCGAGATGGAGGGCGCGATAATGAAAAACTGTTTTTT	CSASRDGGRDNEKLFF
.	TRBV11-2	TRBJ2-3	.	TGTGCCAGCAGCTTAAGCGCGCGAGCGACAGATACGCAGTATTTT	CASSLSARATDTQYF
.	TRBV6-2/TRBV6-3	TRBJ1-4	.	TGTGCCAGCAGTTACTCAGGGGGAAATAATGAAAAACTGTTTTTT	CASSYSGGNNEKLFF
TRBD1	TRBV7-9	TRBJ2-1	.	TGTGCCAGCAGCTTGGGACAGGACTACTCCTACAATGAGCAGTTCTTC	CASSLGQDYSYNEQFF
TRBD1	TRBV5-6	TRBJ1-1	.	TGTGCCAGCAGCTTGGACAGGGGACCGGTCACTGAAGCTTTCTTT	CASSLDRGPVTEAFF